One TCR beta chain is described in this entry. This sample was taken from a study of T cell changes during pregnancy in multiple sclerosis. Germline values: CDR1 LNHDA, CDR2 SQIVND (reference sequence). Trimming took 6 bases from V and 5 from J; bases not matched to a gene: 10. CDR3 length: 14 residues. Sequencing used immunoSEQ multiplex PCR; TCRdb keeps in-frame clones, though not all of them. This repertoire shows tens of thousands of clones, 94% found once; its top ten account for roughly 0.14%. The V call is TRBV19, the J call TRBJ2-7, with 7 bases lining up with TRBD2. The sequences come from CD4+ T cells from peripheral blood mononuclear cells, collected after pregnancy. The sequence came from a female donor with multiple sclerosis, enrolled in a pregnancy study. Here the CDR3 DNA reads TGTGCCAGTAGCTCGACTAGCTTTAAGGACGAGCAGTACTTC. Encoded protein: CASSSTSFKDEQYF.